This T cell receptor beta chain comes out of a study of cytomegalovirus exposure and HLA in healthy donors. About the study: Of more than 350 genotyped donors, 81% clustered with self-reported Caucasian donors.

Germline V gene data show CDR1 as SGHVS and CDR2 as FQNEAQ. The CDR3 sequence is 17 residues long. V shed 5 bases and J 0 bases; nucleotides not matched to a gene: 4. A remark on this clone: The antigen remains unidentified.

The primer mix had 60 Vbeta and 13 Jbeta primers. Measured with immunoSEQ multiplex PCR; TCRdb has only the in-frame clones, and not every one. Here the sample spans approximately 100,000 clones, roughly 74% being singletons. The study's findings and limits: Most CMV-associated TCR beta chains appeared HLA-restricted in a later analysis.

Sequencing used PBMCs. The V and J genes are TRBV7-8 and TRBJ2-2; TRBD2 agrees at 12 bases. The source of this sequence is a woman between 40 and 55 years old in good health and CMV-seronegative. The DNA of the CDR3 is TGTGCCAGCAGCCAACCTAGCGGGGGGGCGAACACCGGGGAGCTGTTTTTT. Translation: CASSQPSGGANTGELFF.